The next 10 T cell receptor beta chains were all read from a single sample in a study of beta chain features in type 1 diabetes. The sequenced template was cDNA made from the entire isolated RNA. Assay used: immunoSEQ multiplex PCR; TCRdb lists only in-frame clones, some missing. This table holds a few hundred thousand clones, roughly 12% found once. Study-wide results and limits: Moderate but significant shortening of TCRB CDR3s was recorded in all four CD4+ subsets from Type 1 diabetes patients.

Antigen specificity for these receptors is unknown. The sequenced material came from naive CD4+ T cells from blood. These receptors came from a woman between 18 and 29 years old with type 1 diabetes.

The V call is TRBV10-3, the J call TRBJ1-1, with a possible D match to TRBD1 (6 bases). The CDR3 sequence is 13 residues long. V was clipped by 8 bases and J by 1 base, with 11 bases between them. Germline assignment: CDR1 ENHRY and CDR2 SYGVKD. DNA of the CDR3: TGTGCCATCCATGGACAGAGGAACACTGAAGCTTTCTTT. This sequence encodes CAIHGQRNTEAFF.

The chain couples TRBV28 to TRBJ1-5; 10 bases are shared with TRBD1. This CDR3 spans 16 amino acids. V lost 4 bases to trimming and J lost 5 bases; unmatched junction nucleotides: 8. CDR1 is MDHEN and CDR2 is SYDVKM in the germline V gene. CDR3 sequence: CASSSAGTGVDQPQHF. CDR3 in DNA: TGTGCCAGCAGTTCCGCCGGGACAGGGGTCGATCAGCCCCAGCATTTT.

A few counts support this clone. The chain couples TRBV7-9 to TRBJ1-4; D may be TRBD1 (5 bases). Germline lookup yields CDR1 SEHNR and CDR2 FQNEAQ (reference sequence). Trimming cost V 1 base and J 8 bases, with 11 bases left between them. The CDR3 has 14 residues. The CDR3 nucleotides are TGTGCCAGCAGCTTAGGCAACAGGCTGGAAAAACTGTTTTTT. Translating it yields CASSLGNRLEKLFF.

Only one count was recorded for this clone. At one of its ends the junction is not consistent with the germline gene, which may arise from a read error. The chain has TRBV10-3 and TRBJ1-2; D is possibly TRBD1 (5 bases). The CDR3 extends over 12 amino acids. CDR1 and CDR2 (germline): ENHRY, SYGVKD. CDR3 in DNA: TGTGCCATCATGGGGCAGGGCGACCTCCAAACTTTC. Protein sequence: CAIMGQGDLQTF.

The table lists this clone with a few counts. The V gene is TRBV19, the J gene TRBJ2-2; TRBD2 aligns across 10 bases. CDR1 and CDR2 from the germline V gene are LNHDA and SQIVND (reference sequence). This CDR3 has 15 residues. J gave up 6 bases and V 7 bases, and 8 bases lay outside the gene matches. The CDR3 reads CASNQGLAGAGELFF. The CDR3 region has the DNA TGTGCCAGTAACCAGGGGCTAGCGGGGGCCGGGGAGCTGTTTTTT. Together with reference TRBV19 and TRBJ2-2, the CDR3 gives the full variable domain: DGGITQSPKYLFRKEGQNVTLSCEQNLNHDAMYWYRQDPGQGLRLIYYSQIVNDFQKGDIAEGYSVSREKKESFPLTVTSAQKNPTAFYLCASNQGLAGAGELFFGEGSRLTVL.

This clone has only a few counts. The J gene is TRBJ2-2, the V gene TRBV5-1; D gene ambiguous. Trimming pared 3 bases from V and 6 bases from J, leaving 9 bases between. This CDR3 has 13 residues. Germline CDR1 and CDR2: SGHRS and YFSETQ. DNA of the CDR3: TGCGCCAGCAGCTGGAGATTGCCCGGGGAGCTGTTTTTT. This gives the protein CASSWRLPGELFF. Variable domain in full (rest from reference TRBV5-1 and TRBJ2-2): KAGVTQTPRYLIKTRGQQVTLSCSPISGHRSVSWYQQTPGQGLQFLFEYFSETQRNKGNFPGRFSGRQFSNSRSEMNVSTLELGDSALYLCASSWRLPGELFFGEGSRLTVL.

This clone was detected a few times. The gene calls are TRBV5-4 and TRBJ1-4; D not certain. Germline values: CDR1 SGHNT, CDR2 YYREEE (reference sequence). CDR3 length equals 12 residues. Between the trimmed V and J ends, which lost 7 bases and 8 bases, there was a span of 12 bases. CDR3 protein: CASSPGGEKLFF. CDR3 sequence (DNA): TGTGCCAGCTCCCCGGGTGGGGAAAAACTGTTTTTT.

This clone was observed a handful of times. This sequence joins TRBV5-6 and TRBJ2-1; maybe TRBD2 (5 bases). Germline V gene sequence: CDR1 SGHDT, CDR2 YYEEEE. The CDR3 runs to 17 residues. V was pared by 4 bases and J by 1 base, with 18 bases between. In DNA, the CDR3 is TGTGCCAGCAGCCGATCGGGGAGCTCTGGGTCCTACAATGAGCAGTTCTTC. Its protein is CASSRSGSSGSYNEQFF.

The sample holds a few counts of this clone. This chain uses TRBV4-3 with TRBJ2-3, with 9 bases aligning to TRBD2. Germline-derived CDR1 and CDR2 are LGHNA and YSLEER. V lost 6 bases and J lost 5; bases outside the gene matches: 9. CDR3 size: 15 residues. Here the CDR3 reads CASRPGTSPGDTQYF. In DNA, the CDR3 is TGCGCCAGCAGACCTGGGACTAGCCCCGGAGATACGCAGTATTTT.

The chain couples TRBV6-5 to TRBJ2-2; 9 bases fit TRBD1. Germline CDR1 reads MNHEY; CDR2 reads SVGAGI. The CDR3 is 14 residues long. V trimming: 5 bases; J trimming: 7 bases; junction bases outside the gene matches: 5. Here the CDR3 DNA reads TGTGCCAGCAGTCAGACAGGGGGAGTCGGGGAGCTGTTTTTT. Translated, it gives CASSQTGGVGELFF.